Below, 26 T cell receptor beta chains from the same sample are listed, as sequenced in a study of shared clonotypes between healthy human individuals (dated by TCRdb to the early 2020s). CD8 naive samples consisted of CD45RO-negative cells that were positively selected for CCR7, yielding a CD45RA+CCR7+ population without TemRA cells. Library preparation was by the immunoSEQ multiplex PCR assay. Imported from immuneACCESS, the table was reduced by TCRdb to in-frame sequences with V and J called. These copies leave out some clones; in studies compared against another copy, an unresolved V gene accounts for under half, and the cause of the remainder is not known. In all, the sample holds 550,000 to 600,000 clones, and roughly 98% of those were seen once. The biggest ten clones account for around 0.3% of the sample. The sample was naive CD8+ T cells sorted from blood. The intended sense of this specimen's cell subset or site label: CD45RA+CCR7+. The receptors originated from a man younger than 45 in good health.

This rearrangement joins TRBV15 to TRBJ1-4; D gene unclear. Germline-derived CDR1 and CDR2 are LNHNV and YYDKDF (reference sequence). The CDR3 runs to 16 residues. V gave up 1 base and J gave up 0 bases, with 9 bases separating them. CDR3 region: CATSRGVGATNEKLFF. The CDR3 nucleotides read TGTGCCACCAGCAGAGGCGTTGGTGCAACTAATGAAAAACTGTTTTTT.

V is TRBV18 and J is TRBJ2-7; D uncertain. This CDR3 contains 14 residues. V was trimmed by 0 bases and J by 0 bases, leaving 6 bases between them. Germline CDR1 reads KGHSH; CDR2 reads LQKENI. The CDR3 bases are TGTGCCAGCTCACCACCGGCCAACTCCTACGAGCAGTACTTC. It encodes CASSPPANSYEQYF.

The rearrangement uses TRBV4-1 and TRBJ1-5, with D possibly TRBD1 on 5 matching bases. The germline gives CDR1 MGHRA, CDR2 YSYEKL. V was cut by 4 bases and J by 3 bases, with 13 bases left in between. This CDR3 region has 15 residues. Here the CDR3 DNA reads TGCGCCAGCAGCCTCGCTCCGGGGGACAATCAGCCCCAGCATTTT. It translates to CASSLAPGDNQPQHF.

This sequence joins TRBV2 and TRBJ2-3; no reliable D call. The CDR3 has 17 residues. V lost 5 bases to trimming and J lost 2 bases, with 20 bases between them. Germline CDR1 SNHLY, CDR2 FYNNEI. The CDR3 protein is CASSPGLITKDTDTQYF. CDR3 DNA: TGTGCCAGCAGTCCGGGTTTGATAACAAAAGACACAGATACGCAGTATTTT. The full variable domain, its missing parts supplied by reference TRBV2 and TRBJ2-3, is EPEVTQTPSHQVTQMGQEVILRCVPISNHLYFYWYRQILGQKVEFLVSFYNNEISEKSEIFDDQFSVERPDGSNFTLKIRSTKLEDSAMYFCASSPGLITKDTDTQYFGPGTRLTVL.

The V and J genes are TRBV2 and TRBJ2-5; 11 positions agree with TRBD1. This CDR3 spans 15 amino acids. The V segment lost 3 bases and the J segment 5 bases; nucleotides outside the gene matches: 5. The germline CDR1 and CDR2 sequences are SNHLY and FYNNEI. The DNA for the CDR3 is TGTGCCAGCAGTGATGGGGGACAGGGGGTCGAGACCCAGTACTTC. Protein sequence: CASSDGGQGVETQYF. The full variable domain, in which reference TRBV2 and TRBJ2-5 provide the parts outside the CDR3, is EPEVTQTPSHQVTQMGQEVILRCVPISNHLYFYWYRQILGQKVEFLVSFYNNEISEKSEIFDDQFSVERPDGSNFTLKIRSTKLEDSAMYFCASSDGGQGVETQYFGPGTRLLVL.

This chain joins TRBV28 and TRBJ1-4, with D hard to call. V was trimmed by 6 bases and J by 6 bases, leaving 17 bases between them. Germline loops: CDR1 MDHEN, CDR2 SYDVKM. The CDR3 totals 15 residues. The CDR3 coding sequence is TGTGCCAGCAGCCCGGCGGGAACACGGGATGAAAAACTGTTTTTT. It codes for CASSPAGTRDEKLFF.

This clone was picked up one time. The rearrangement uses TRBV15 and TRBJ2-7, with D maybe TRBD1 (5 bases). V dropped 1 base and J dropped 3 bases, with 16 bases sitting between them. This CDR3 has 16 residues. From germline, CDR1 is LNHNV and CDR2 YYDKDF (reference sequence). Here the CDR3 DNA reads TGTGCCACCAGCAGAGCGTCGACCCCCCAGGGCTACGAGCAGTACTTC. Its protein is CATSRASTPQGYEQYF.

The chain recombines TRBV27 with TRBJ2-7; weak D call: TRBD1 (6 bases). Germline CDR1 is MNHEY and CDR2 is SMNVEV (reference sequence). Trimming stripped 5 bases from V and 7 bases from J, with 21 bases between. This CDR3 has 15 amino acids. The CDR3 region is CASSPGPTGTEEQYF. The CDR3 coding sequence is TGTGCCAGCAGTCCCGGACCCACAGGGACGGAAGAGCAGTACTTC.

The rearrangement joins TRBV7-2 to TRBJ2-3, with 7 bases identical to TRBD2. The junction had 4 bases not matched to a gene; V was cut back by 5 bases and J by 2 bases. CDR1 and CDR2 (germline): SGHTA, FQGNSA. This CDR3 has 14 residues. The CDR3 spells CASSGRDYTDTQYF. The CDR3 region has the DNA TGTGCCAGCAGCGGTCGGGACTACACAGATACGCAGTATTTT.

This clone was counted a single time. This chain uses TRBV6-5 with TRBJ2-7; TRBD1 matches at 8 bases. Germline CDR1 reads MNHEY; CDR2 reads SVGAGI. V trimming: 0 bases; J trimming: 6 bases; junction bases outside the gene matches: 4. The CDR3 has 14 amino acids. CDR3 in DNA: TGTGCCAGCAGTTACTCCTTGACAGGGGTCGAGCAGTACTTC. This gives the protein CASSYSLTGVEQYF.

The rearrangement uses TRBV28 and TRBJ1-2; 8 nucleotides agree with TRBD1. The germline gives CDR1 MDHEN, CDR2 SYDVKM. This CDR3 is 13 amino acids long. The V segment lost 5 bases and the J segment 9 bases; nucleotides outside the gene matches: 8. The CDR3 loop is CASSAGQVSRYTF. The CDR3 DNA reads TGTGCCAGCAGTGCGGGACAGGTGTCACGCTACACCTTC.

Comments on this clone: Other nucleotide sequences in the sample specify the same CDR3. This chain links TRBV9 with TRBJ1-3; D gene unclear. The V end was cut by 7 bases, the J end by 0 bases, with 2 bases between. CDR3 size: 11 residues. Germline V gene data show CDR1 as SGDLS and CDR2 as YYNGEE. The CDR3 loop reads CASRSGNTIYF. CDR3 coding DNA: TGTGCCAGCCGCTCTGGAAACACCATATATTTT.

The chain uses TRBV6-6 and TRBJ2-7; perhaps TRBD1 as D (5 bases). Germline V CDR1 and CDR2: MNHNY, SVGAGI (reference sequence). Trimming left V 5 bases short and J 5 bases short, with 16 bases between. The CDR3 has 14 amino acids. The CDR3 region is CASSPDRLWDEQYF. Here the CDR3 DNA reads TGTGCCAGCAGTCCCGACAGACTTTGGGACGAGCAGTACTTC.

This sequence joins TRBV14 and TRBJ1-2; no clear D. From germline, CDR1 is SGHDN and CDR2 FVKESK. The CDR3 spans 15 residues. V was shortened by 0 bases and J by 6 bases, with 14 bases between the two germline ends. For the CDR3, the DNA is TGTGCCAGCAGCCAAGATACGGGGTGGTTGGATGGCTACACCTTC. Its translation: CASSQDTGWLDGYTF.

The chain recombines TRBV9 with TRBJ2-1, with TRBD1 matching over 8 bases. The germline V gene encodes CDR1 SGDLS and CDR2 YYNGEE. The CDR3 extends over 16 amino acids. The J segment lost 4 bases and the V segment lost 4 bases, leaving 10 bases of the junction unmatched. The chain's CDR3 is CASSPWGTGNYNEQFF. CDR3 sequence (DNA): TGTGCCAGCAGCCCTTGGGGGACAGGCAATTACAATGAGCAGTTCTTC.

The chain couples TRBV13 to TRBJ2-1; 13 bases are shared with TRBD2. Germline lookup yields CDR1 PRHDT and CDR2 FYEKMQ (reference sequence). The CDR3 runs to 16 residues. Trimming removed 4 bases from V and 8 bases from J; junction bases left unmatched: 8. CDR3 sequence (DNA): TGTGCCAGCAGCTCCGGGGGGACTAGCGGGAAAGATGAGCAGTTCTTC. Its protein is CASSSGGTSGKDEQFF.

The genes are TRBV27 and TRBJ2-7; TRBD1 or TRBD2 may be the D gene (5 bases each). This CDR3 comprises 14 residues. Per germline, CDR1 MNHEY and CDR2 SMNVEV (reference sequence). Trimming pared 6 bases from V and 2 bases from J, leaving 14 bases between. CDR3 in DNA: TGTGCCAGCAGCCTCCAGGGACCCGCCTACGAGCAGTACTTC. Protein product: CASSLQGPAYEQYF.

V gene TRBV6-1 combines with J gene TRBJ1-5; TRBD1 aligns across 8 bases. With 7 bases clipped from V and 1 base from J, the junction kept 6 bases outside the gene matches. This CDR3 has 15 residues. The germline CDR1 and CDR2 sequences are MNHNS and SASEGT. For the CDR3, the DNA is TGTGCCAGCACGTCCCGGACAGGGAGCAATCAGCCCCAGCATTTT. Protein: CASTSRTGSNQPQHF.

A few counts support this clone. The J gene is TRBJ2-3, the V gene TRBV7-2, with D perhaps TRBD1 or TRBD2 (5 bases each). Trimming took 4 bases from V and 1 from J, leaving 18 bases between them. From germline, CDR1 is SGHTA and CDR2 FQGNSA. This CDR3 is 17 amino acids long. The CDR3 region has the DNA TGTGCCAGCAGCTATTCCAGGGAGAGATTTGGCACAGATACGCAGTATTTT. As protein: CASSYSRERFGTDTQYF.

The chain uses TRBV9 and TRBJ2-6, with D perhaps TRBD2 (5 bases). The CDR3 loop spans 17 amino acids. V was shortened by 5 bases and J by 0 bases, with 15 bases between the two germline ends. From germline, CDR1 is SGDLS and CDR2 YYNGEE. CDR3 sequence: CASRDLSDGSGANVLTF. In nucleotides, the CDR3 is TGTGCCAGCAGGGACTTGTCGGACGGCTCTGGGGCCAACGTCCTGACTTTC.

CDR3 bases: TGTGCCAGCAGCTTAAGGGAAGCGGAACCCTACGAGCAGTACTTC. Translating it yields CASSLREAEPYEQYF. The chain joins TRBV7-6 to TRBJ2-7; TRBD2 might be the D (5 bases). V was cut by 2 bases and J by 2 bases, with 13 bases left in between. Germline loops: CDR1 SGHVS, CDR2 FNYEAQ. The CDR3 has 15 amino acids.

The chain couples TRBV6-6 to TRBJ2-5, with D maybe TRBD2 (5 bases). The germline gives CDR1 MNHNY, CDR2 SVGAGI (reference sequence). V was clipped by 7 bases and J by 3 bases, with 15 bases between them. This CDR3 spans 14 amino acids. CDR3 in amino acids: CASTLRRTEETQYF. The CDR3 region has the DNA TGTGCCAGCACTTTACGTCGGACTGAAGAGACCCAGTACTTC.

This clone showed up just once. This chain connects TRBV7-9 to TRBJ2-2; D gene ambiguous. The CDR3 covers 12 residues. Looked up from germline, CDR1 is SEHNR and CDR2 is FQNEAQ (reference sequence). Trimming pared 5 bases from V and 7 bases from J, leaving 8 bases between. The CDR3 nucleotides read TGTGCCAGCAGCGGTCTGGGCGGGGAGCTGTTTTTT. As protein: CASSGLGGELFF.

The chain carries TRBV27 and TRBJ1-2; D perhaps matches TRBD1 (6 bases). CDR1 MNHEY and CDR2 SMNVEV come from the germline V gene (reference sequence). The ends were cut back, 5 bases at V and 0 bases at J, with 16 bases in the middle. This CDR3 comprises 16 residues. The CDR3 sequence: CASSIQGGPANYGYTF. CDR3 nucleotides: TGTGCCAGCAGTATACAGGGAGGCCCAGCTAACTATGGCTACACCTTC.

V is TRBV11-2 and J is TRBJ2-3, with D possibly being TRBD1 or TRBD2 (5 bases each). Germline-derived CDR1 and CDR2 are SGHAT and FQNNGV. The length of the CDR3 is 14 residues. Trimming removed 6 bases at V and 6 bases at J, with 16 bases between. CDR3 protein: CASSRDAEWDTQYF. CDR3 bases: TGTGCCAGCAGTCGGGACGCCGAATGGGATACGCAGTATTTT.

The chain has TRBV28 and TRBJ2-3, with D perhaps TRBD2 (6 bases). The germline V gene has CDR1 MDHEN and CDR2 SYDVKM. V lost 7 bases and J lost 4, with 18 bases in between. CDR3 length equals 15 residues. DNA of the CDR3: TGTGCCAGCATCACCGGCGGGAACGTTCCAGATACGCAGTATTTT. It encodes CASITGGNVPDTQYF.